The T cell receptor (beta chain) under discussion was sequenced for a study of blood T cell repertoires in COVID-19. On the study more broadly: The United States, Italy and Spain were the sources of the acute and convalescent COVID-19 samples. From T cells, B-cell-depleted T cells, or PBMCs came the material, which was cDNA or gDNA.

In the study's own analysis: The authors estimated nucleated cell counts from reference gene primer amplification. Profiled with immunoSEQ multiplex PCR; TCRdb holds only in-frame clones, not every one. The V and J calls and the clone size are those of that table, but D and trimming were determined from the DNA. Of 150,000 to 200,000 clones in the sample, roughly 90% are singletons; the top ten hold under 5%. The V gene's germline CDR1 is MGHRA and CDR2 YSYEKL. The CDR3 has 14 amino acids. V trimming: 4 bases; J trimming: 2 bases; junction bases outside the gene matches: 4. Sequencing was carried out using peripheral blood. The chain has TRBV4-1 and TRBJ2-5; the match to TRBD2 covers 7 bases. The origin of this receptor is a woman aged 55-69 years who had recovered from COVID-19. This CDR3 is CASSLGGTQETQYF. In nucleotides, the CDR3 is TGCGCCAGCAGCCTGGGGGGGACTCAAGAGACCCAGTACTTC.